The 21 T cell receptor beta chains presented below share a single source sample, sequenced in a study of prognosis after radiotherapy for stage I lung cancer. Genomic DNA yielded TCR beta CDR3, amplified by two-round multiplex PCR. With primers specific to each TRBV and TRBJ gene, the first-round PCR was performed. MiXCR, run by TCRdb on the multiplex PCR reads, gives a single entry per CDR3 protein. This sample carries fewer than 30,000 distinct CDR3 sequences, about 43% of them seen once, and the ten largest clones take just under 15%. Source: PBMCs, taken before or after stereotactic body radiation therapy (not recorded which). These receptors came from a donor aged 50 or older with non-small cell lung cancer.

This clonotype has a count of ten or more. The chain carries TRBV24-1 and TRBJ1-1; D remains unclear. Germline values: CDR1 KGHDR, CDR2 SFDVKD. Trimming left V 2 bases short and J 4 bases short, with 10 bases between. The CDR3 covers 14 residues. DNA of the CDR3: TGTGCCACCAGTGATTCAGCAACGCCCACTGAAGCTTTCTTT. This sequence encodes CATSDSATPTEAFF.

With respect to this clonotype: A much larger clonotype is one base distant, so this may be a read error. The V gene is TRBV6-1, the J gene TRBJ2-4, with TRBD2 as a possible D gene (5 bases). V was pared by 6 bases and J by 9 bases, with 21 bases between. Germline-derived CDR1 and CDR2 are MNHNS and SASEGT. This CDR3 is 15 amino acids long. The CDR3: CASSNLDSGLSIQYF. The CDR3 DNA is TGTGCCAGCAGCAACCTGGACTCGGGGTTAAGCATTCAGTACTTC.

This clonotype is classed as medium-sized (0.01 to 0.1%). The J gene is TRBJ2-7, the V gene TRBV6-1, with 9 bases lining up with TRBD1. This CDR3 is 14 amino acids long. Germline V lookup: CDR1 MNHNS, CDR2 SASEGT. J gave up 2 bases and V 8 bases, and 7 bases lay outside the gene matches. CDR3 DNA: TGTGCCAGCCGGAAACAGGGGGCAACCTACGAGCAGTACTTC. Amino acids: CASRKQGATYEQYF.

Comment on this clonotype: A read error may be the cause here, since a much bigger clone is one base away. The chain employs TRBV28 and TRBJ2-3; possible D gene TRBD2, 10 bases. The CDR3 length is 18 residues. V lost 5 bases and J lost 8, with 29 bases in between. Germline-derived CDR1 and CDR2 are MDHEN and SYDVKM. CDR3: CASSPQGALAGEGGTQYF. CDR3 nucleotides: TGTGCCAGCAGTCCACAGGGGGCTCTAGCGGGGGAAGGAGGTACGCAGTATTTT.

In the case of this clonotype: A junction boundary mismatches the germline segment, possibly from a read error. The CDR3 loop reads CASTPRLSGANFLTF. CDR3 DNA: TGTGCCAGCACCCCCCGGCTCAGTGGTGCCAACTTCCTGACTTTC. The V call is TRBV7-8, the J call TRBJ2-6; D remains unclear. The CDR3 extends over 15 amino acids. Germline V gene data show CDR1 as SGHVS and CDR2 as FQNEAQ.

Worth noting for this clonotype: An end of the junction differs from the germline gene, which may be a read error. The chain joins TRBV12-3 or TRBV12-4 to TRBJ1-1; a weak D match, TRBD1 (6 bases). The length of the CDR3 is 15 residues. DNA for the CDR3: TGTGCCATCAGTTACAGGGTGATAATGAACGCTGAAGCTTTCTTT. Residues: CAISYRVIMNAEAFF.

In this sample, this clonotype turned up many times. The chain is built from TRBV18 and TRBJ2-2; no clear D gene. Looked up from germline, CDR1 is KGHSH and CDR2 is LQKENI. The CDR3 has 15 amino acids. Trimming pared 0 bases from V and 6 bases from J, leaving 11 bases between. The CDR3 DNA follows: TGTGCCAGCTCACCACCCGATGGTGTTTCCGGGGAGCTGTTTTTT. Residues: CASSPPDGVSGELFF.

This clonotype was found many times. The chain recombines TRBV7-9 with TRBJ2-7, with a weak D call TRBD2 (7 bases). Germline lookup yields CDR1 SEHNR and CDR2 FQNEAQ (reference sequence). The V end was cut by 5 bases, the J end by 0 bases, with 11 bases between. The CDR3 consists of 14 residues. The CDR3 reads CASSRGDTSYEQYF. CDR3 nucleotides: TGTGCCAGCAGCCGGGGGGACACCTCCTACGAGCAGTACTTC.

This clonotype was detected ten times or more. V usage is TRBV15 and J usage is TRBJ1-6; D is ambiguous. Trimming cost V 8 bases and J 10 bases, with 15 bases left between them. CDR1 LNHNV and CDR2 YYDKDF come from the germline V gene (reference sequence). The CDR3 runs to 13 residues. This CDR3 is CATQSGSKSPLHF. CDR3 nucleotides: TGTGCCACCCAGTCGGGGTCCAAATCACCCCTCCACTTT.

This clonotype is classed as medium-sized. The chain joins TRBV7-6 to TRBJ2-7, with TRBD1 as a possible D gene (7 bases). Germline values: CDR1 SGHVS, CDR2 FNYEAQ. V lost 4 bases to trimming and J lost 3 bases, with 16 bases between them. This CDR3 spans 15 amino acids. The CDR3 bases are TGTGCCAGCAGCTCCTCCGGAGGGGGCGGCTACGAGCAGTACTTC. Protein: CASSSSGGGGYEQYF.

This clonotype occurred many times. The CDR3 DNA is TGTGCCAGCAGCTTAGGGGTTAGGGAGACCCAGTACTTC. As protein: CASSLGVRETQYF. The rearrangement links TRBV7-2 to TRBJ2-5; D not certain. This CDR3 spans 13 amino acids. Germline V gene lookup returns CDR1 SGHTA and CDR2 FQGNSA. Trimming pared 1 base from V and 5 bases from J, leaving 8 bases between.

This clonotype was counted ten times or more. This chain uses TRBV15 with TRBJ2-3; D ambiguous. The CDR3 totals 15 residues. With 0 bases removed from V and 2 bases from J, the gap between germline ends came to 9 bases. CDR1 is LNHNV, CDR2 YYDKDF, per germline (reference sequence). In nucleotides, the CDR3 is TGTGCCACCAGCAGAGATCTTGCAGACACAGATACGCAGTATTTT. The encoded protein is CATSRDLADTDTQYF.

This clonotype was counted ten times or more. This chain links TRBV19 with TRBJ2-1, with 10 positions matching TRBD2. Trimming took 3 bases from V and 4 from J; bases not matched to a gene: 9. The CDR3 spans 17 residues. CDR1 is LNHDA and CDR2 is SQIVND in the germline V gene (reference sequence). This CDR3 is CASSITSGKIGYNEQFF. The DNA of the CDR3 is TGTGCCAGTAGTATTACTAGCGGGAAAATCGGGTACAATGAGCAGTTCTTC.

By its share, this clonotype is medium-sized. The rearrangement joins TRBV6-5 to TRBJ2-3; the match to TRBD2 covers 12 bases. The germline V gene has CDR1 MNHEY and CDR2 SVGAGI. The CDR3 is 17 amino acids. The ends lost 0 bases at V and 9 bases at J; junction bases unmatched: 10. For the CDR3, the DNA is TGTGCCAGCAGTTACTCCGGACTAGCGGGGCAAACGGGGACGCAGTATTTT. Translating it yields CASSYSGLAGQTGTQYF.

The chain uses TRBV20-1 and TRBJ2-3; D call uncertain. V dropped 5 bases and J dropped 6 bases, with 15 bases sitting between them. The CDR3 is made up of 13 amino acids. Per the germline V gene, CDR1 is DFQATT and CDR2 is SNEGSKA (reference sequence). The CDR3 reads CSAECRRFDTQYF. The CDR3 DNA sequence: TGCAGTGCTGAGTGCCGACGGTTCGATACGCAGTATTTT.

By share, this clonotype ranks as medium-sized. The rearrangement links TRBV27 to TRBJ1-2; the D is unclear. Looked up from germline, CDR1 is MNHEY and CDR2 is SMNVEV (reference sequence). This CDR3 has 15 amino acids. Trimming left V 2 bases short and J 4 bases short, with 14 bases between. The CDR3, as DNA: TGTGCCAGCAGTTTAAACTGGGGTGGCGGCTATGGCTACACCTTC. Residues: CASSLNWGGGYGYTF.

There are a few counts of this clonotype. The gene calls are TRBV6-2 or TRBV6-3 and TRBJ2-7; D gene unclear. V lost 5 bases and J 0 bases, leaving 8 bases between the germline ends. CDR1 is MNHEY and CDR2 is SVGEGT in the germline V gene. The CDR3 contains 13 residues. The DNA of the CDR3 is TGTGCCAGCAGTGAAATGAGCTCCTACGAGCAGTACTTC. Amino acid sequence: CASSEMSSYEQYF.

This clonotype occurred many times. The rearrangement joins TRBV29-1 to TRBJ1-2; 11 positions agree with TRBD1. From germline, CDR1 is SQVTM and CDR2 ANQGSEA. The CDR3 covers 17 residues. Losses at the gene ends were 5 bases for V and 4 bases for J; bases not matched to a gene: 15. The CDR3 is CSVPSEDRGRRSYGYTF. In DNA form, the CDR3 reads TGCAGCGTTCCCTCCGAGGACAGGGGGCGCCGAAGCTATGGCTACACCTTC.

In its sample, this clonotype was seen many times. The rearrangement joins TRBV5-1 to TRBJ2-5; D call uncertain. The V end was cut by 4 bases, the J end by 4 bases, with 17 bases between. The CDR3 spans 15 residues. Germline V gene lookup returns CDR1 SGHRS and CDR2 YFSETQ. CDR3 bases: TGCGCCAGCAGCGATCAGGCGCCAAAGGGAGAGACCCAGTACTTC. This encodes CASSDQAPKGETQYF.

The sample holds many counts of this clonotype. The rearrangement joins TRBV20-1 to TRBJ2-5, with 11 bases fitting TRBD2. Germline lookup yields CDR1 DFQATT and CDR2 SNEGSKA (reference sequence). CDR3 length equals 13 residues. V shed 5 bases, J shed 5 bases, and the junction held 4 bases outside the gene matches. The CDR3 region has the DNA TGCAGTGCTGAGGGACTAGCGGCGGAGACCCAGTACTTC. Translated, it gives CSAEGLAAETQYF.

Only one count was recorded for this clonotype. CDR3 protein: CASSQQLAWGPDTQYF. The DNA for the CDR3 is TGTGCCAGCAGTCAACAGCTAGCGTGGGGCCCAGATACCCAGTACTTC. This rearrangement joins TRBV6-1 to TRBJ2-5, with a possible D match to TRBD2 (6 bases). CDR1 and CDR2 from the germline V gene are MNHNS and SASEGT. The CDR3 consists of 16 residues. The V end was cut by 5 bases, the J end by 8 bases, with 24 bases between.